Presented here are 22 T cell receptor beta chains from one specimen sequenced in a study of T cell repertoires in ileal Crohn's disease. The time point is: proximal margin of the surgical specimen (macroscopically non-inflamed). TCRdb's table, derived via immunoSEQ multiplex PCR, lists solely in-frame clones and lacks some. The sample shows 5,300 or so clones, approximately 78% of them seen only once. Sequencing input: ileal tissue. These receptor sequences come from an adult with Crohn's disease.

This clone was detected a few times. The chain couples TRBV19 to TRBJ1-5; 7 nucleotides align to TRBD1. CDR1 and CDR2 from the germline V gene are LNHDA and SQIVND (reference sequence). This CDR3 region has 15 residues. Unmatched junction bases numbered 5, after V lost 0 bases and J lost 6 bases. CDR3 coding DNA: TGTGCCAGTAGTATAGAGGCGGCAGGGGGTCAGCCCCAGCATTTT. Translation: CASSIEAAGGQPQHF. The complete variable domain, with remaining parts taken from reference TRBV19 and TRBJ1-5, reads DGGITQSPKYLFRKEGQNVTLSCEQNLNHDAMYWYRQDPGQGLRLIYYSQIVNDFQKGDIAEGYSVSREKKESFPLTVTSAQKNPTAFYLCASSIEAAGGQPQHFGDGTRLSIL.

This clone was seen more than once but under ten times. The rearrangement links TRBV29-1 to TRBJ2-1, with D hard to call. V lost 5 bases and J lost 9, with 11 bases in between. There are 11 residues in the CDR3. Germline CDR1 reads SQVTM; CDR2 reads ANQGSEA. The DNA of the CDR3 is TGCAGCGTTTACGCGGTTGGTGAGCAGTTCTTC. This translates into CSVYAVGEQFF.

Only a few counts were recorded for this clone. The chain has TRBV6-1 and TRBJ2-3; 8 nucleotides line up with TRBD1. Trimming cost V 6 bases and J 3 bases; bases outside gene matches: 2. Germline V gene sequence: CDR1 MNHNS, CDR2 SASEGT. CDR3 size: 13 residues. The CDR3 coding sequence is TGTGCCAGCAGGGACAGGGCAACAGATACGCAGTATTTT. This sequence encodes CASRDRATDTQYF.

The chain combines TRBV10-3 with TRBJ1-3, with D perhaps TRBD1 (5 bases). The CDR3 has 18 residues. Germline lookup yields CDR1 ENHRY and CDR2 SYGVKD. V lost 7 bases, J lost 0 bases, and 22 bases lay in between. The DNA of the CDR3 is TGTGCCATCAAGTGTAAAGCAGGACACCCGAGCTCTGGAAACACCATATATTTT. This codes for CAIKCKAGHPSSGNTIYF.

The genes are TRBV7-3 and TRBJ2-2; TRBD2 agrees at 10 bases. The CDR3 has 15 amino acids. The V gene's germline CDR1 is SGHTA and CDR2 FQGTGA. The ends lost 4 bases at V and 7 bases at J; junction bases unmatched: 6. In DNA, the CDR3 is TGTGCCAGCAGCTCTAGCGGGAGTATCGGCGGGGAGCTGTTTTTT. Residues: CASSSSGSIGGELFF.

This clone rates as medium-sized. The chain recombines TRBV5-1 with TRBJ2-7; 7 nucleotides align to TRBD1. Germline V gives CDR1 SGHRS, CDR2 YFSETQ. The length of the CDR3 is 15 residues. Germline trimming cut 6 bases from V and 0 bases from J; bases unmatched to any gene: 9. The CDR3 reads CASKVTDRLSYEQYF. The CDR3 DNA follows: TGCGCCAGCAAGGTGACGGACAGGCTCTCCTACGAGCAGTACTTC. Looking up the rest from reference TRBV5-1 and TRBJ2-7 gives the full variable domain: KAGVTQTPRYLIKTRGQQVTLSCSPISGHRSVSWYQQTPGQGLQFLFEYFSETQRNKGNFPGRFSGRQFSNSRSEMNVSTLELGDSALYLCASKVTDRLSYEQYFGPGTRLTVT.

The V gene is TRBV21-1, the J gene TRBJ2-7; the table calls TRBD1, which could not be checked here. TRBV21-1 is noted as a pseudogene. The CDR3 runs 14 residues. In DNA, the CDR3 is TGTGCCAGCAGCCGCACAGGGGTCAACTGCGAGCAGTACTTC. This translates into CASSRTGVNCEQYF.

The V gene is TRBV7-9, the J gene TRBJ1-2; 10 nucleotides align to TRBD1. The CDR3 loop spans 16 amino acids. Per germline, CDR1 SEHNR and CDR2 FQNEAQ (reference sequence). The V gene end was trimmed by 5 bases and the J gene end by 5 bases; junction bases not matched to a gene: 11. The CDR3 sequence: CASSRLRQGADYGYTF. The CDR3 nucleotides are TGTGCCAGCAGCCGACTAAGACAGGGGGCGGATTATGGCTACACCTTC.

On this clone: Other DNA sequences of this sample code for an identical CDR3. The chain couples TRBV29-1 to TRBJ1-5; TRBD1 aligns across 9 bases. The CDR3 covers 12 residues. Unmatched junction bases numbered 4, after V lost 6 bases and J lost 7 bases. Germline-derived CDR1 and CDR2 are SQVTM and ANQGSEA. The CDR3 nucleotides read TGCAGCGTATGGACAGGGGACCAGCCCCAGCATTTT. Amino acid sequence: CSVWTGDQPQHF.

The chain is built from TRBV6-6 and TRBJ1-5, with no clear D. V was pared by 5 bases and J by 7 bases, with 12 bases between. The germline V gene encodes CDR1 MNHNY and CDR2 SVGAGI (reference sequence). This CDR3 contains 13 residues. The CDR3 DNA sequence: TGTGCCAGCAGTCAAGGAGGGAGCCAGCCCCAGCATTTT. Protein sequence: CASSQGGSQPQHF.

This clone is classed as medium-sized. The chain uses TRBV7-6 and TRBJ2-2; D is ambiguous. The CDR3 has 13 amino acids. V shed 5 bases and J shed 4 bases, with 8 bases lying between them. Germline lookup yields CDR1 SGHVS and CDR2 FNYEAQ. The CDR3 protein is CASSPGGTGELFF. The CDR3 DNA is TGTGCCAGCAGCCCCGGCGGCACCGGGGAGCTGTTTTTT.

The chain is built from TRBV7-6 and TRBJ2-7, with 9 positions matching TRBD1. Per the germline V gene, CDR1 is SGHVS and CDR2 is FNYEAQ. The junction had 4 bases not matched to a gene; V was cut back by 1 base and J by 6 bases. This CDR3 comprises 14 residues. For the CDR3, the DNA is TGTGCCAGCAGCTTAGGGACAGGGGTGTCCGAGCAGTACTTC. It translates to CASSLGTGVSEQYF.

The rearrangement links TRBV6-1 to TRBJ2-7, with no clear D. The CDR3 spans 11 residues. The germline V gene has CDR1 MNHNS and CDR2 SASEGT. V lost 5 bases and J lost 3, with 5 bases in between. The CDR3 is CASSRIYEQYF. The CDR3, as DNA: TGTGCCAGCAGTCGAATCTACGAGCAGTACTTC.

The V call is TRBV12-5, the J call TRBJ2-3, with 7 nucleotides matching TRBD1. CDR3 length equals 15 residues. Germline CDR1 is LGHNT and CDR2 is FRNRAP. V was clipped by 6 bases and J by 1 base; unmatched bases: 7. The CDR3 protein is CASGKTGQGTDTQYF. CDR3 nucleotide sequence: TGTGCTAGTGGAAAAACCGGACAGGGCACAGATACGCAGTATTTT.

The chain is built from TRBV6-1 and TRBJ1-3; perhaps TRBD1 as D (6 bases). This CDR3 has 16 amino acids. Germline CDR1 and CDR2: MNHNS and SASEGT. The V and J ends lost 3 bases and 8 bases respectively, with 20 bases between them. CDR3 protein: CASSDRATGAGDTIYF. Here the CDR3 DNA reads TGTGCCAGCAGTGACCGGGCGACGGGGGCGGGGGACACCATATATTTT.

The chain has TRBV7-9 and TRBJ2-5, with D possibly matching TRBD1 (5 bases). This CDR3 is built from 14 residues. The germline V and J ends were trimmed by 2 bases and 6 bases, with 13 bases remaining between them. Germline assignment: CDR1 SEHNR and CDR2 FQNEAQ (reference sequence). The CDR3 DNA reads TGTGCCAGCAGCTTATCGGACAACCGGAAGACCCAGTACTTC. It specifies CASSLSDNRKTQYF.

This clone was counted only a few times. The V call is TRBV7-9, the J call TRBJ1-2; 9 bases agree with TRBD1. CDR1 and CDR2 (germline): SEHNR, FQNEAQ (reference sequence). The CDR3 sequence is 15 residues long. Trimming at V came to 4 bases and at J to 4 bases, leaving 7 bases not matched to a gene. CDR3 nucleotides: TGTGCCAGCAGCTCACAGGGGGCGCTGGGCTATGGCTACACCTTC. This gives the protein CASSSQGALGYGYTF.

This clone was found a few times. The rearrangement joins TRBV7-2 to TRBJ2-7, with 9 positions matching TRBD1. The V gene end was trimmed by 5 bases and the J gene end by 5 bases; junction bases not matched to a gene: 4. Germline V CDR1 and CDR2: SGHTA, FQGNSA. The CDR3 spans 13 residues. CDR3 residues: CASSARTGDEQYF. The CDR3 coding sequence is TGTGCCAGCAGCGCTCGGACAGGGGACGAGCAGTACTTC.

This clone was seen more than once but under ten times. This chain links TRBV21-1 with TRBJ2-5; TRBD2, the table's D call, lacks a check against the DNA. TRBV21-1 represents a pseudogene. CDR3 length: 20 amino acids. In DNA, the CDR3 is TGTGCCAGCAGCAAAGTCCTTTCCTCCGTAACTAGCGGGGGACAAGAGACCCAGTACTTC. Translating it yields CASSKVLSSVTSGGQETQYF.

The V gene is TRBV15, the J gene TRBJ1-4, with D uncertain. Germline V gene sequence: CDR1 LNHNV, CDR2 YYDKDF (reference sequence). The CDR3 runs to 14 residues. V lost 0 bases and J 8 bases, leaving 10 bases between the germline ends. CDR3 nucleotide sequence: TGTGCCACCAGCAGAGATACGGCAGAAGAAAAACTGTTTTTT. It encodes CATSRDTAEEKLFF.

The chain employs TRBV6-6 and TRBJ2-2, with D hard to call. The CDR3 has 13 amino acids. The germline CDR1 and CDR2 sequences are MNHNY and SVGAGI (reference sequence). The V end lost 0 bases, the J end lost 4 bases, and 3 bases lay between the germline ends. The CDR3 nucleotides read TGTGCCAGCAGTTACTCAGCCACCGGGGAGCTGTTTTTT. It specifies CASSYSATGELFF.

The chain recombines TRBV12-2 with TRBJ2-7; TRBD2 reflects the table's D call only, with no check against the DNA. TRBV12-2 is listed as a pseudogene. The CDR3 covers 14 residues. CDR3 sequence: CASRLGVECYEQYF. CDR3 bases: TGTGCAAGTCGCTTAGGGGTGGAGTGCTACGAGCAGTACTTC.